This TCR beta chain was captured in a study of sequential checkpoint blockade in melanoma. Whole-study context: First-line arms were nivolumab then ipilimumab, or the reverse, randomized 1:1. Both treatment sequences were followed by maintenance nivolumab.

Only in-frame clones appear in the TCRdb table, and some are missing; sequencing was by immunoSEQ multiplex PCR. The table records around 21,000 clones, approximately 80% of them present only once. As for treatment: randomized to nivolumab then ipilimumab (arm A) or the reverse (arm B). Sorted cells were live CD3+CD8+, lacking CD19 and CD56, from PBMCs. The V gene's germline CDR1 is SGHAT and CDR2 FQNNGV. The V gene end was trimmed by 0 bases and the J gene end by 10 bases; junction bases not matched to a gene: 4. The CDR3 runs 15 residues. The V gene is TRBV11-2, the J gene TRBJ2-1, with 12 bases aligning to TRBD2. Specimen: CD8+ T cells sorted from blood (inferred from file names), collected from a patient given nivolumab and ipilimumab in sequence. This TCR was recovered from a human donor with melanoma. The CDR3 DNA reads as TGTGCCAGCAGCTTAGATGGGACTAGCGGGCCCGAGCAGTTCTTC. It translates to CASSLDGTSGPEQFF.